This section outlines one T cell receptor beta chain sequence together with its context. The data stem from a study of CD8 T cells in Susac syndrome. The V and J ends lost 7 bases and 1 base respectively, with 9 bases between them. Germline loops: CDR1 LNHDA, CDR2 SQIVND (reference sequence). This CDR3 contains 13 residues. Sequencing targeted TCR beta in T cells from blood (CD8+ and CD4+). With random hexamers, reverse transcription was performed on roughly 0.5 to 1 ug of RNA. TCR beta CDR3 was amplified by immunoSEQ multiplex PCR. This amplification extended across 54 Vbeta and 13 Jbeta segments. TCRdb called the immunoSEQ multiplex PCR reads again in MiXCR, with one record for every CDR3 protein. In the table there are about 130,000 distinct CDR3 sequences, about 95% of which are singletons.

The sequencing sample was made of CD4+ T cells from PBMCs. The receptor's source is a human donor in good health. This chain connects TRBV19 to TRBJ2-3; D unclear. Here the CDR3 DNA reads TGTGCCAGTATGCTGAAGGGCACAGATACGCAGTATTTT. Its translation: CASMLKGTDTQYF.